Shown below are 26 T cell receptor beta chains from a single sample sequenced in a study of blood T cells in healthy people across ages. Combining a sample-barcoded 5' primer with a J-beta primer mix, a second PCR ran for about 7 to 12 cycles. Using its own MiXCR run on the 5' RACE reads, TCRdb lists one record per CDR3 protein. The repertoire includes around 1.5 million distinct CDR3 sequences, around 42% of them detected once, and roughly 7.9% sits in the top ten. The sample taken for sequencing was blood. The receptors were sampled from a woman aged 18-29 years in good health.

The chain links TRBV4-1 to TRBJ1-6; D unresolved. Trimming took 0 bases from V and 5 from J, leaving 5 bases between them. Germline V gene sequence: CDR1 MGHRA, CDR2 YSYEKL. This CDR3 spans 14 amino acids. DNA of the CDR3: TGCGCCAGCAGCCAAGACCCTAATAATTCACCCCTCCACTTT. Its protein product is CASSQDPNNSPLHF.

V and J are TRBV5-5 and TRBJ2-7, with TRBD2 as a possible D gene (6 bases). The CDR3 is 14 residues long. V was clipped by 2 bases and J by 3 bases, with 12 bases between them. CDR1 is SGHKS, CDR2 YYEKEE, per germline (reference sequence). CDR3 nucleotide sequence: TGTGCCAGCAGCTTCCGGACTAATCTCTACGAGCAGTACTTC. Amino acid sequence: CASSFRTNLYEQYF. The whole variable domain, remainder taken from reference TRBV5-5 and TRBJ2-7, is DAGVTQSPTHLIKTRGQQVTLRCSPISGHKSVSWYQQVLGQGPQFIFQYYEKEERGRGNFPDRFSARQFPNYSSELNVNALLLGDSALYLCASSFRTNLYEQYFGPGTRLTVT.

The CDR3 sequence is CSVGIGGDSLNTEAFF. In DNA form, the CDR3 reads TGCAGCGTTGGTATTGGGGGGGATTCTTTGAACACTGAAGCTTTCTTT. This chain uses TRBV29-1 with TRBJ1-1; D possibly corresponds to TRBD1 (5 bases). Trimming stripped 4 bases from V and 0 bases from J, with 18 bases between. The CDR3 is 16 residues long. CDR1 is SQVTM, CDR2 ANQGSEA, per germline.

The V and J genes are TRBV7-3 and TRBJ1-2; tentative D call: TRBD1 (6 bases). V lost 1 base to trimming and J lost 3 bases, with 12 bases between them. Germline CDR1 is SGHTA and CDR2 is FQGTGA. This CDR3 spans 15 amino acids. The DNA of the CDR3 is TGTGCCAGCAGCTTAAACAGGGCACGATACTATGGCTACACCTTC. Its protein product is CASSLNRARYYGYTF.

The chain links TRBV6-1 to TRBJ1-2; D gene uncertain. Between the trimmed V and J ends, which lost 7 bases and 7 bases, there was a span of 13 bases. CDR1 and CDR2 from the germline V gene are MNHNS and SASEGT. The CDR3 has 12 residues. This CDR3 is CASNLGGVGYTF. DNA of the CDR3: TGTGCCAGCAACCTCGGCGGGGTTGGCTACACCTTC.

This chain joins TRBV9 and TRBJ1-2, with TRBD1 identical over 11 bases. The CDR3 consists of 17 residues. The germline CDR1 and CDR2 sequences are SGDLS and YYNGEE. Losses at the gene ends were 1 base for V and 4 bases for J; bases not matched to a gene: 9. DNA of the CDR3: TGTGCCAGCAGCGTATCCGGACAGGGGGCGCCGGGCTATGGCTACACCTTC. This gives the protein CASSVSGQGAPGYGYTF.

The rearrangement joins TRBV20-1 to TRBJ1-1; a weak D match, TRBD1 (5 bases). V was shortened by 3 bases and J by 2 bases, with 10 bases between the two germline ends. Germline CDR1 reads DFQATT; CDR2 reads SNEGSKA (reference sequence). The CDR3 sequence is 13 residues long. As DNA, the CDR3 is TGCAGTGCTAGCCGTGGGGGTAACACTGAAGCTTTCTTT. The encoded protein is CSASRGGNTEAFF.

This clonotype was counted only a few times. A junction boundary mismatches the germline segment, possibly from a read error. The chain carries TRBV3-1 and TRBJ2-7; 9 bases match TRBD2. CDR3 length equals 14 residues. The germline V gene has CDR1 LGHDT and CDR2 YNNKEL (reference sequence). The CDR3 DNA reads TGTGCCAGCAGCCCGCGGGGGGGCTCCAACGAGCAGTACTTC. Its protein product is CASSPRGGSNEQYF.

This chain links TRBV3-1 with TRBJ2-7; tentatively, D is TRBD2 (5 bases). Trimming cost V 3 bases and J 1 base, with 13 bases left between them. This CDR3 contains 15 residues. Germline lookup yields CDR1 LGHDT and CDR2 YNNKEL (reference sequence). CDR3 nucleotide sequence: TGTGCCAGCAGCCAGCTCTCAGGACTTTCCTACGAGCAGTACTTC. This translates into CASSQLSGLSYEQYF.

The rearrangement uses TRBV11-3 and TRBJ2-1; D gene unclear. The germline V gene has CDR1 SGHNT and CDR2 YENEEA. The V and J ends lost 2 bases and 6 bases respectively, with 14 bases between them. This CDR3 is built from 15 residues. CDR3 sequence (DNA): TGTGCCAGCAGCTTACAAAGGGTCCCCTTCAATGAGCAGTTCTTC. Amino acid sequence: CASSLQRVPFNEQFF.

This clonotype was seen a handful of times. V usage is TRBV9 and J usage is TRBJ2-6; 9 bases align to TRBD1. In germline, CDR1 is SGDLS, CDR2 YYNGEE. With V trimmed by 7 bases and J by 0 bases, 8 bases remained unmatched. The CDR3 is made up of 17 amino acids. The CDR3 protein is CASGPTGGFSGANVLTF. The CDR3 region has the DNA TGTGCCAGCGGACCGACAGGGGGATTCTCTGGGGCCAACGTCCTGACTTTC.

This clonotype came up a few times. This chain uses TRBV20-1 with TRBJ2-3; no reliable D call. V was shortened by 1 base and J by 5 bases, with 7 bases between the two germline ends. CDR3 size: 12 residues. Germline assignment: CDR1 DFQATT and CDR2 SNEGSKA (reference sequence). This chain's CDR3 is CSARGVGDTQYF. In nucleotides, the CDR3 is TGCAGTGCTAGAGGAGTAGGAGATACGCAGTATTTT.

In this sample, this clonotype turned up a few times. One end of the junction fails to match germline, which may point to a read error. The rearrangement uses TRBV7-7 and TRBJ1-2; 10 positions match TRBD1. This CDR3 has 14 amino acids. The germline gives CDR1 SSHAT, CDR2 FNYEAQ (reference sequence). The CDR3 loop is CASSRGTGDGGYTF. CDR3 DNA: TGTGCTAGCAGCCGCGGGACAGGGGACGGTGGCTACACCTTC.

This clonotype turned up a few times. The genes are TRBV28 and TRBJ2-1; 13 bases are shared with TRBD2. The CDR3 contains 18 residues. The germline CDR1 and CDR2 sequences are MDHEN and SYDVKM. V shed 5 bases, J shed 9 bases, and the junction held 16 bases outside the gene matches. CDR3 nucleotide sequence: TGTGCCAGCAGTCCATATTCCCCAACTAGCGGGGGGGCCGGTGAGCAGTTCTTC. Protein sequence: CASSPYSPTSGGAGEQFF.

The rearrangement uses TRBV6-1 and TRBJ2-7; 9 bases fit TRBD2. The J call is in doubt because the DNA end fits TRBJ2-5 better. The CDR3 loop spans 15 amino acids. Germline V gene lookup returns CDR1 MNHNS and CDR2 SASEGT. Written as DNA, the CDR3 is TGTGCCAGCAGTGAAGAAGCGGGGGGCGGTGGGACCCAGTACTTC. It codes for CASSEEAGGGGTQYF.

J is TRBJ2-5 and V is TRBV3-1; D possibly corresponds to TRBD2 (6 bases). Trimming took off 8 bases at V and 11 bases at J, with 33 bases between the two ends. CDR1 LGHDT and CDR2 YNNKEL come from the germline V gene (reference sequence). The CDR3 consists of 17 residues. The CDR3 coding sequence is TGTGCCAGCGGCGTAGCGGCCCGGGACTCTATCTTGGGAGAGCAGTACTTC. It encodes CASGVAARDSILGEQYF.

CDR3 sequence (DNA): TGTGCCAGCAGCTTAGGAGGACAGGGGGTTCAAGAGACCCAGTACTTC. Protein product: CASSLGGQGVQETQYF. The chain is built from TRBV7-6 and TRBJ2-5, with TRBD1 matching over 10 bases. The CDR3 has 16 amino acids. J lost 2 bases, V lost 1 base, and 4 bases had no gene match. Germline assignment: CDR1 SGHVS and CDR2 FNYEAQ.

The chain combines TRBV20-1 with TRBJ2-7, with D maybe TRBD1 (6 bases). This CDR3 is built from 15 residues. CDR1 is DFQATT and CDR2 is SNEGSKA in the germline V gene (reference sequence). V was clipped by 0 bases and J by 3 bases, with 15 bases between them. For the CDR3, the DNA is TGCAGTGCTAGAGATCAAGGCAGGGGAGTCTACGAGCAGTACTTC. Its translation is CSARDQGRGVYEQYF.

This clonotype has just a few counts. This chain connects TRBV12-3 or TRBV12-4 to TRBJ2-6, with TRBD1 identical over 7 bases. The CDR3 runs to 15 residues. The J segment lost 2 bases and the V segment lost 5 bases, leaving 3 bases of the junction unmatched. CDR3 coding DNA: TGTGCCAGCAGTGTCGGGACAGCTGGGGCCAACGTCCTGACTTTC. Translated: CASSVGTAGANVLTF.

Notes on this clonotype: One junction end disagrees with the germline gene, perhaps due to a read error. J is TRBJ2-1 and V is TRBV27; TRBD2 matches 11 bases. Germline V lookup: CDR1 MNHEY, CDR2 SMNVEV (reference sequence). CDR3 length: 15 amino acids. CDR3 protein: CASSTGTSGYNEQLF. CDR3 coding DNA: TGTGCCAGCAGTACCGGGACTAGCGGATACAATGAGCAGCTCTTC.

Here the CDR3 DNA reads TGCAGCGTGGGGCGCTTTGGGACTAGCAAGGATGAGCAGTACTTC. It specifies CSVGRFGTSKDEQYF. The rearrangement joins TRBV29-1 to TRBJ2-7, with 9 nucleotides matching TRBD2. J gave up 7 bases and V 6 bases, and 16 bases lay outside the gene matches. The CDR3 is made up of 15 amino acids. Per germline, CDR1 SQVTM and CDR2 ANQGSEA.

The rearrangement joins TRBV20-1 to TRBJ1-1; D gene unclear. This CDR3 is built from 13 residues. Per germline, CDR1 DFQATT and CDR2 SNEGSKA (reference sequence). Trimming cost V 1 base and J 6 bases, with 12 bases left between them. The CDR3 loop reads CSARVTMSAEAFF. Here the CDR3 DNA reads TGCAGTGCTAGAGTAACTATGTCGGCTGAAGCTTTCTTT.

This clonotype appeared a few times. This rearrangement joins TRBV4-1 to TRBJ1-1, with a tentative D call TRBD1 (6 bases). Germline V CDR1 and CDR2: MGHRA, YSYEKL. CDR3 length equals 13 residues. V lost 0 bases and J lost 11, with 13 bases in between. The CDR3 sequence: CASSQEESGGAFF. CDR3 DNA sequence: TGCGCCAGCAGCCAAGAGGAGTCGGGGGGCGCTTTCTTT.

The V call is TRBV4-1, the J call TRBJ1-6, with TRBD1 matching 7 bases. The V and J ends lost 1 base and 8 bases, in that order; junction bases with no gene match: 8. The CDR3 is 16 residues long. CDR1 MGHRA and CDR2 YSYEKL come from the germline V gene. The CDR3 DNA reads TGCGCCAGCAGCCAAGCTTCGGACAGGAACCATTCACCCCTCCACTTT. It is translated as CASSQASDRNHSPLHF.

This clonotype turned up a few times. V gene TRBV5-6 combines with J gene TRBJ1-5, with no clear D. CDR1 and CDR2 from the germline V gene are SGHDT and YYEEEE. V was trimmed by 0 bases and J by 3 bases, leaving 10 bases between them. The CDR3 consists of 15 residues. CDR3 protein: CASSLGGSYNQPQHF. As DNA, the CDR3 is TGTGCCAGCAGCTTGGGCGGCAGCTACAATCAGCCCCAGCATTTT.

This CDR3 is CSARMGSNQPQHF. The CDR3 DNA is TGCAGTGCTAGGATGGGTAGCAATCAGCCCCAGCATTTT. This chain joins TRBV20-1 and TRBJ1-5; D gene unclear. The CDR3 contains 13 residues. Trimming took off 3 bases at V and 0 bases at J, with 6 bases between the two ends. Germline V gene lookup returns CDR1 DFQATT and CDR2 SNEGSKA (reference sequence).